These 30 T cell receptor beta chains originate from one sample sequenced in a study of cytomegalovirus exposure and HLA in healthy donors. The PCR employed 60 Vbeta primers together with 13 Jbeta primers. Method: immunoSEQ multiplex PCR; TCRdb's copy keeps in-frame clones and lacks some. The table has around 150,000 clones, roughly 74% seen once. The specimen sequenced was PBMCs. These receptors all stem from a woman aged 35 to 49 in good health and CMV-seropositive.

This rearrangement joins TRBV29-1 to TRBJ1-2; unclear D gene. V was trimmed by 1 base and J by 4 bases, leaving 7 bases between them. Germline assignment: CDR1 SQVTM and CDR2 ANQGSEA. CDR3 length: 12 amino acids. Here the CDR3 reads CSVEGRFYGYTF. CDR3 coding DNA: TGCAGCGTTGAAGGCCGGTTCTATGGCTACACCTTC.

This clone was seen only once. This chain joins TRBV28 and TRBJ2-3; 10 nucleotides line up with TRBD1. The V gene's germline CDR1 is MDHEN and CDR2 SYDVKM. V was pared by 5 bases and J by 3 bases, with 5 bases of the junction left unmatched. CDR3 length equals 15 residues. CDR3 sequence (DNA): TGTGCCAGCAGTATGTGGACAGGGGGGACAGATACGCAGTATTTT. As protein: CASSMWTGGTDTQYF.

This clone was found a few times. CDR3 in amino acids: CASSVIGGTEAFF. CDR3 DNA: TGTGCCAGCAGCGTCATTGGGGGGACTGAAGCTTTCTTT. V usage is TRBV28 and J usage is TRBJ1-1, with TRBD1 as a possible D gene (5 bases). The CDR3 has 13 amino acids. The germline CDR1 and CDR2 sequences are MDHEN and SYDVKM. V lost 6 bases and J lost 5, with 13 bases in between.

This chain joins TRBV18 and TRBJ2-1; the match to TRBD2 covers 11 bases. Germline lookup yields CDR1 KGHSH and CDR2 LQKENI. This CDR3 has 19 residues. V was clipped by 4 bases and J by 6 bases; unmatched bases: 17. CDR3: CASSRRTYGELAGVNEQFF. DNA for the CDR3: TGTGCCAGCTCACGACGGACTTATGGTGAACTAGCGGGGGTCAATGAGCAGTTCTTC.

The chain combines TRBV18 with TRBJ2-7; possible D gene TRBD1, 5 bases. The CDR3 is 12 residues long. V was shortened by 3 bases and J by 3 bases, with 6 bases between the two germline ends. The germline CDR1 and CDR2 sequences are KGHSH and LQKENI. This CDR3 is CASSPTDYEQYF. CDR3 coding DNA: TGTGCCAGCTCACCGACAGACTACGAGCAGTACTTC.

This sequence joins TRBV4-1 and TRBJ1-6; tentatively, D is TRBD1 (6 bases). Trimming shortened V by 0 bases and J by 7 bases, and 10 bases separated the two germline ends. CDR1 and CDR2 from the germline V gene are MGHRA and YSYEKL. The CDR3 spans 15 residues. CDR3 region: CASSQERGWNSPLHF. CDR3 coding DNA: TGCGCCAGCAGCCAAGAGAGGGGGTGGAATTCACCCCTCCACTTT.

Details on this clone: The sample holds other DNA sequences that translate to the same CDR3. This rearrangement joins TRBV6-5 to TRBJ1-1; no definite D call. Germline CDR1 and CDR2: MNHEY and SVGAGI. The ends were cut back, 2 bases at V and 2 bases at J, with 6 bases in the middle. The CDR3 is made up of 13 amino acids. The CDR3 DNA is TGTGCCAGCAGTTACGAGGCAAACACTGAAGCTTTCTTT. This sequence encodes CASSYEANTEAFF.

This clone has more than one count but fewer than ten. The V gene is TRBV2, the J gene TRBJ1-3, with a tentative D call TRBD1 (5 bases). The CDR3 is 18 amino acids. CDR1 SNHLY and CDR2 FYNNEI come from the germline V gene. V shed 6 bases and J shed 5 bases, with 26 bases lying between them. CDR3 in amino acids: CASRDGAHSGKGRNTIYF. In DNA form, the CDR3 reads TGTGCCAGCAGGGATGGGGCCCATTCGGGTAAAGGGAGAAACACCATATATTTT.

The chain carries TRBV28 and TRBJ1-3; D is perhaps TRBD1 (6 bases). Trimming pared 6 bases from V and 0 bases from J, leaving 9 bases between. Germline lookup yields CDR1 MDHEN and CDR2 SYDVKM. CDR3 length: 14 amino acids. In DNA form, the CDR3 reads TGTGCCAGCAGACGGGACAACTCTGGAAACACCATATATTTT. Translation: CASRRDNSGNTIYF.

This clone was counted once. The rearrangement uses TRBV19 and TRBJ2-3; 8 nucleotides align to TRBD2. This CDR3 contains 14 residues. CDR1 is LNHDA, CDR2 SQIVND, per germline (reference sequence). V dropped 5 bases and J dropped 2; count of bases not matched to a gene: 3. CDR3 nucleotide sequence: TGTGCCAGTAGTGTTGGACTAGCCACAGATACGCAGTATTTT. Translation: CASSVGLATDTQYF.

The rearrangement uses TRBV6-1 and TRBJ1-3, with TRBD1 matching over 8 bases. The CDR3 is made up of 16 amino acids. Germline V gene data show CDR1 as MNHNS and CDR2 as SASEGT. V gave up 7 bases and J gave up 1 base; unmatched junction bases: 9. In DNA, the CDR3 is TGTGCCAGCAATGACAGGGGCCACCTGTCTGGAAACACCATATATTTT. It codes for CASNDRGHLSGNTIYF.

The genes are TRBV7-8 and TRBJ2-1; D not resolved. Germline V gene sequence: CDR1 SGHVS, CDR2 FQNEAQ. The CDR3 totals 16 residues. V dropped 1 base and J dropped 5 bases, with 15 bases sitting between them. The CDR3, as DNA: TGTGCCAGCAGCTTAGGATTAGTTGGGCCTAACAATGAGCAGTTCTTC. Protein sequence: CASSLGLVGPNNEQFF.

This clone was observed a single time. J is TRBJ2-5 and V is TRBV21-1; TRBD1 reflects the table's D call only, with no check against the DNA. TRBV21-1 is deemed a pseudogene. The length of the CDR3 is 14 residues. The CDR3 here is CASSPRTGQETQYF. CDR3 nucleotides: TGTGCCAGCAGCCCTCGGACAGGACAAGAGACCCAGTACTTC.

In this sample, this clone turned up once. This sample includes further DNA sequences coding for the same CDR3. The chain is built from TRBV29-1 and TRBJ1-5, with TRBD1 matching over 7 bases. The germline V gene has CDR1 SQVTM and CDR2 ANQGSEA. The CDR3 totals 15 residues. Trimming cost V 4 bases and J 4 bases; bases outside gene matches: 10. The DNA for the CDR3 is TGCAGCGTTGCTCACCGGACAGGCTTTAATCAGCCCCAGCATTTT. Encoded protein: CSVAHRTGFNQPQHF.

The CDR3, as DNA: TGTGCCAGCAGTTATGGACAGGGGGGATGGAAACTGTTTTTT. Encoded protein: CASSYGQGGWKLFF. This chain links TRBV28 with TRBJ1-4; 10 bases align to TRBD1. The germline CDR1 and CDR2 sequences are MDHEN and SYDVKM. With V trimmed by 4 bases and J by 11 bases, 7 bases remained unmatched. The CDR3 is 14 residues long.

This clone has just a few counts. This chain uses TRBV4-3 with TRBJ1-1; 7 nucleotides align to TRBD1. The CDR3 runs 17 residues. CDR1 and CDR2 (germline): LGHNA, YSLEER. The junction had 7 bases not matched to a gene; V was cut back by 0 bases and J by 0 bases. CDR3 in DNA: TGCGCCAGCAGCCAAGACCTTTGGGACAGTATGAACACTGAAGCTTTCTTT. Translation: CASSQDLWDSMNTEAFF.

The chain has TRBV6-6 and TRBJ2-1, with a weak D call TRBD2 (6 bases). The CDR3 spans 16 residues. Germline-derived CDR1 and CDR2 are MNHNY and SVGAGI (reference sequence). Trimming stripped 0 bases from V and 5 bases from J, with 14 bases between. The CDR3 nucleotides are TGTGCCAGCAGTTACTCGGAGGGCGGCCTAAACAATGAGCAGTTCTTC. Amino acid sequence: CASSYSEGGLNNEQFF.

The chain carries TRBV28 and TRBJ2-3; TRBD2 matches at 8 bases. Germline V lookup: CDR1 MDHEN, CDR2 SYDVKM. Trimming cost V 5 bases and J 10 bases; bases outside gene matches: 8. The CDR3 has 13 amino acids. The CDR3 loop is CASSNTQAGAQYF. The DNA for the CDR3 is TGTGCCAGCAGTAACACACAAGCGGGGGCGCAGTATTTT.

The chain joins TRBV30 to TRBJ2-1; 7 bases are a match to TRBD1. Trimming cost V 5 bases and J 6 bases; bases outside gene matches: 10. Germline V gene sequence: CDR1 GTSNPN, CDR2 SVGIG (reference sequence). This CDR3 has 14 amino acids. CDR3 sequence (DNA): TGTGCCTGGGTCAGGGGGACCGAATCCAATGAGCAGTTCTTC. Protein: CAWVRGTESNEQFF.

V and J are TRBV15 and TRBJ2-7, with D maybe TRBD1 (6 bases). V was shortened by 3 bases and J by 6 bases, with 9 bases between the two germline ends. The CDR3 extends over 12 amino acids. Germline CDR1 LNHNV, CDR2 YYDKDF (reference sequence). The CDR3 nucleotides are TGTGCCACCAGCAGGGACAGTTTCGAGCAGTACTTC. Its protein product is CATSRDSFEQYF.

The genes are TRBV2 and TRBJ2-1; TRBD2 matches at 10 bases. The CDR3 is made up of 17 amino acids. Losses at the gene ends were 4 bases for V and 3 bases for J; bases not matched to a gene: 9. Looked up from germline, CDR1 is SNHLY and CDR2 is FYNNEI. The CDR3 region is CASSGGALAGDYNEQFF. The CDR3 DNA reads as TGTGCCAGCAGTGGGGGTGCGCTAGCGGGGGACTACAATGAGCAGTTCTTC.

This clone was recorded only once. CDR3 bases: TGTGCCAGTCGAACAGGGGCATATGGCTACACCTTC. This gives the protein CASRTGAYGYTF. The chain couples TRBV19 to TRBJ1-2; 7 nucleotides align to TRBD1. This CDR3 region has 12 residues. Per germline, CDR1 LNHDA and CDR2 SQIVND (reference sequence). The V gene end was trimmed by 8 bases and the J gene end by 5 bases; junction bases not matched to a gene: 5. Complete variable domain (other parts from reference TRBV19 and TRBJ1-2): DGGITQSPKYLFRKEGQNVTLSCEQNLNHDAMYWYRQDPGQGLRLIYYSQIVNDFQKGDIAEGYSVSREKKESFPLTVTSAQKNPTAFYLCASRTGAYGYTFGSGTRLTVV.

V and J are TRBV7-9 and TRBJ2-3, with a possible D match to TRBD2 (5 bases). In germline, CDR1 is SEHNR, CDR2 FQNEAQ (reference sequence). Deletions cut 0 bases from V and 2 bases from J, with 9 bases between. This CDR3 region has 15 residues. DNA of the CDR3: TGTGCCAGCAGCTTAGCGGGAGCCGCCACAGATACGCAGTATTTT. Translated, it gives CASSLAGAATDTQYF. Full variable domain (remainder filled in from reference TRBV7-9 and TRBJ2-3): DTGVSQNPRHKITKRGQNVTFRCDPISEHNRLYWYRQTLGQGPEFLTYFQNEAQLEKSRLLSDRFSAERPKGSFSTLEIQRTEQGDSAMYLCASSLAGAATDTQYFGPGTRLTVL.

This chain uses TRBV9 with TRBJ2-7; TRBD2 agrees at 7 bases. J was trimmed by 0 bases and V by 4 bases; bases with no gene match: 10. Germline V gene lookup returns CDR1 SGDLS and CDR2 YYNGEE. There are 16 residues in the CDR3. The CDR3 bases are TGTGCCAGCAGCCCGCTTGAGGGAGGGTACTCCTACGAGCAGTACTTC. Translating gives CASSPLEGGYSYEQYF.

In nucleotides, the CDR3 is TGCGCCAGCAGCCAAGATCTAGCGGGAGACAATGAGCAGTTCTTC. Translated, it gives CASSQDLAGDNEQFF. The V gene is TRBV4-3, the J gene TRBJ2-1, with TRBD2 matching over 10 bases. This CDR3 is 15 amino acids long. V shed 0 bases and J 5 bases; nucleotides not matched to a gene: 1. Germline V CDR1 and CDR2: LGHNA, YSLEER.

A few counts support this clone. V gene TRBV6-1 combines with J gene TRBJ2-3; D is unclear. Germline CDR1 MNHNS, CDR2 SASEGT. The germline V and J ends were trimmed by 5 bases and 2 bases, with 5 bases remaining between them. The CDR3 runs 12 residues. CDR3 nucleotide sequence: TGTGCCAGCAGTTATCCCACAGATACGCAGTATTTT. Translation gives CASSYPTDTQYF.

V gene TRBV7-6 combines with J gene TRBJ2-5; D is ambiguous. V shed 1 base and J shed 7 bases, with 13 bases lying between them. The CDR3 has 14 residues. In germline, CDR1 is SGHVS, CDR2 FNYEAQ. In nucleotides, the CDR3 is TGTGCCAGCAGCTTAGATCTGTGGGCCGGGACCCAGTACTTC. Its translation: CASSLDLWAGTQYF.

The chain has TRBV5-8 and TRBJ2-2, with D perhaps TRBD1 (6 bases). The germline V gene encodes CDR1 SGHTS and CDR2 YDEGEE. The V end was cut by 4 bases, the J end by 3 bases, with 16 bases between. The CDR3 has 16 residues. The CDR3 spells CASSLGTGIYTGELFF. In nucleotides, the CDR3 is TGTGCCAGCAGCCTGGGTACAGGGATTTACACCGGGGAGCTGTTTTTT. Filled out from reference TRBV5-8 and TRBJ2-2, the complete variable domain reads EAGVTQSPTHLIKTRGQQATLRCSPISGHTSVYWYQQALGLGLQFLLWYDEGEERNRGNFPPRFSGRQFPNYSSELNVNALELEDSALYLCASSLGTGIYTGELFFGEGSRLTVL.

V usage is TRBV9 and J usage is TRBJ2-6; D call uncertain. The CDR3 spans 15 residues. Trimming took 3 bases from V and 0 from J, leaving 7 bases between them. Germline loops: CDR1 SGDLS, CDR2 YYNGEE. CDR3 bases: TGTGCCAGCAGCGAGAGTACCTCTGGGGCCAACGTCCTGACTTTC. Its protein product is CASSESTSGANVLTF.

The chain couples TRBV2 to TRBJ1-4; 8 bases line up with TRBD1. V lost 5 bases and J lost 8; bases outside the gene matches: 7. The CDR3 totals 14 residues. Per germline, CDR1 SNHLY and CDR2 FYNNEI. CDR3 in DNA: TGTGCCAGCAGTATCGACAGGGGTCAGGAAAAACTGTTTTTT. Amino acid sequence: CASSIDRGQEKLFF.